This TCR beta chain was captured by sequencing in a study of identical twins. General study results and limits: In cord blood, abundant beta clonotypes had fewer insertions; memory showed no trend.

On this clonotype itself: Its antigen remains unknown.

CDR3 length: 14 amino acids. Germline loops: CDR1 SGHRS, CDR2 YFSETQ. Trimming cost V 1 base and J 2 bases, with 9 bases left between them. Via MiXCR, TCRdb re-called the 5' RACE reads, giving one row per CDR3 protein. Of approximately 700,000 distinct CDR3 sequences in the sample, about 20% were seen once. Another study also made use of these data, one on T cells expressing NK-cell markers. From that second work: Sorted T-cell subsets CD3+CD56+NKG2C+, CD3+CD56+NKG2C- and CD3+CD56-NKG2C+ were TCR beta-sequenced. Of eight sequenced donors, seven were HCMV-seropositive and one HCMV-seronegative.

The sample comprised PBMCs. The clonotype originates from a woman aged 18-29 years in good health. J is TRBJ2-5 and V is TRBV5-1; perhaps D is TRBD1 or TRBD2 (5 bases each). The CDR3 loop is CASSLMGEQETQYF. CDR3 bases: TGCGCCAGCAGCTTGATGGGGGAGCAAGAGACCCAGTACTTC.